This paragraph covers one T cell receptor beta chain sequence. Its antigen is unknown. This entry is derived from a study of immune evolution from preneoplasia to lung adenocarcinoma. Overall study findings and caveats: T cell clonality was higher in KRAS-mutant than EGFR-mutant or wild-type nodules. Top clone frequencies peaked in normal lung, apparently declining through invasive adenocarcinoma.

The assay was immunoSEQ multiplex PCR, and TCRdb's table has in-frame clones only and misses some. The sample includes 6,000 to 6,500 clones, around 73% of them seen just once. Resections took place in Japan or China from the mid-2010s to the late 2010s. With 4 bases removed from V and 3 bases from J, the gap between germline ends came to 13 bases. The germline V gene has CDR1 SNHLY and CDR2 FYNNEI. The CDR3 covers 14 residues. Sequences were obtained from FFPE lung adenocarcinoma in situ tissue. The receptor was isolated from a donor aged 70 or over with lung adenocarcinoma. V is TRBV2 and J is TRBJ2-7; no definite D call. CDR3 amino acids: CASSGQQVLYEQYF. The CDR3 DNA reads as TGTGCCAGCAGTGGGCAGCAGGTCCTCTACGAGCAGTACTTC.